This entry concerns a single T cell receptor (beta chain). This specimen comes from a study of blood T cell repertoires in COVID-19. After removal of 5 bases from V and 6 bases from J, the junction contained 5 bases not matched to a gene. Germline V lookup: CDR1 SGHTA, CDR2 FQGNSA. This CDR3 spans 13 amino acids. Data came from immunoSEQ multiplex PCR; TCRdb stores just in-frame clones and leaves some out. Among a few hundred thousand clones, approximately 90% were seen once, and the ten largest hold around 10%. The receptor comes from a woman aged 50 to 65 who had recovered from COVID-19. The V gene is TRBV7-2, the J gene TRBJ1-2; the match to TRBD1 covers 8 bases. Sequenced material: PBMCs or T cells enriched from blood (not recorded which). This chain's CDR3 is CASSRPGGDGYTF. The CDR3 DNA reads as TGTGCCAGCAGCCGACCAGGGGGCGATGGCTACACCTTC.